The rows below give T cell receptor beta chains drawn from one sample of a study of control samples from healthy donors and cancer patients. Libraries were prepared by immunoSEQ multiplex PCR; TCRdb keeps only in-frame clonotypes and omits some of them. The profile shows some 94,000 clones, roughly 86% of them singletons. Sequencing was performed on blood. The receptors were gathered from a woman aged 50 to 65 in good health. The CDR3 runs from the conserved cysteine through the conserved F or W. D genes are given only for firm matches. Clone size is shown for a subset of rows, as once, few, many or a class of expanded clone.

D	V	J	size	DNA	CDR3
TRBD2	TRBV7-2	TRBJ2-2	-	TGTGCCAGCAGCTTAGTGGCCGGGACTAGCGGGAACACCGGGGAGCTGTTTTTT	CASSLVAGTSGNTGELFF
TRBD1	TRBV11-2	TRBJ1-2	-	TGTGCCAGCACCGATGGTCGGGACAGGGTTTATGGCTACACCTTC	CASTDGRDRVYGYTF
-	TRBV19	TRBJ1-1	-	TGTGGGCGTCCCAGCCTCGGGTACACTGAAGCTTTCTTT	CGRPSLGYTEAFF
-	TRBV9	TRBJ1-2	-	TGTGCCAGCAGCGTAGCCCAAGGCTCCAACTATGGCTACACCTTC	CASSVAQGSNYGYTF
-	TRBV28	TRBJ1-1	-	TGTGCCAGCATCGTCAGGTATGAAGCTTTCTTT	CASIVRYEAFF
-	TRBV2	TRBJ1-5	few	TGTGCCAGCAGTAAACTACAGGGATCGGGTCAGCCCCAGCATTTT	CASSKLQGSGQPQHF
-	TRBV5-1	TRBJ1-4	-	TGCGCCAGCAGCTTGGGGGCAGAGGTAATCGAAAAACTGTTTTTT	CASSLGAEVIEKLFF
-	TRBV12-3/TRBV12-4	TRBJ2-7	-	TGTGCCAGCAGTTTCGGATACGAGCAGTACTTC	CASSFGYEQYF
-	TRBV9	TRBJ1-1	once	TGTGCCAGCAGCGTAGTATCAGGAAGGACTGAAGCTTTCTTT	CASSVVSGRTEAFF
-	TRBV4-2	TRBJ2-5	-	TGTGCCAGCAGCCAAGAGGCAGGTTCCGGACTACCTAACGCGGTGACCCAGTACTTC	CASSQEAGSGLPNAVTQYF
TRBD1	TRBV19	TRBJ2-3	-	TGTGCCAGTACGGCCCGGGACAGAAATCGAGATACGCAGTATTTT	CASTARDRNRDTQYF
-	TRBV19	TRBJ1-2	-	TGTGCCAGTAACCCCCGCGAGGGGACTAACTATGGCTACACCTTC	CASNPREGTNYGYTF
-	TRBV5-1	TRBJ1-1	-	TGCGCCAGCAGCTCCTCTATGAACACTGAAGCTTTCTTT	CASSSSMNTEAFF
TRBD2	TRBV7-8	TRBJ2-7	-	TGTGCCAGCAGCCTAATCCAAATTACTAGCGGGAGTCGTTACGAGCAGTACTTC	CASSLIQITSGSRYEQYF
TRBD1	TRBV19	TRBJ1-2	-	TGTGCCAGTAGTCCCCATTCCGACAGGGGGCTAAGTGGCTACACCTTC	CASSPHSDRGLSGYTF
-	TRBV5-6	TRBJ2-7	once	TGTGCCAGCAGCTTGGAAGCGAGGGGCGAGCAGTACTTC	CASSLEARGEQYF
-	TRBV15	TRBJ2-3	-	TGTGCCACCAGCAGATCCGGGGCCACTAGCACAGATACGCAGTATTTT	CATSRSGATSTDTQYF
-	TRBV5-5	TRBJ2-2	-	TGTGCCAGCAGTTATAGTTTGGGTTTCAACACCGGGGAGCTGTTTTTT	CASSYSLGFNTGELFF
-	TRBV18	TRBJ1-2	-	TGTGCCAGCTCACCCTCGACAGTGGTCGGCTACACCTTC	CASSPSTVVGYTF
TRBD1	TRBV2	TRBJ2-5	-	TGTGCCAGCAGTTCGGACAGGGGGTCCGAGACCCAGTACTTC	CASSSDRGSETQYF
TRBD1	TRBV18	TRBJ1-4	-	TGTGCCAGCTCACCGGATCAGGGGGCGGATGAAAAACTGTTTTTT	CASSPDQGADEKLFF
-	TRBV7-9	TRBJ1-1	-	TGTGCCGGGGCCTTGGTAAACACTGAAGCTTTCTTT	CAGALVNTEAFF
-	TRBV6-1	TRBJ2-7	-	TGTGCCAGCAGTGAAGGGCGGGACAGCCGGAGGAGCTCCTACGAGCAGTACTTC	CASSEGRDSRRSSYEQYF
-	TRBV5-6	TRBJ1-1	once	TGTGCCAGCAGTGGACACACCTACACTGAAGCTTTCTTT	CASSGHTYTEAFF
TRBD1	TRBV29-1	TRBJ2-2	-	TGCAGCGTTGACCGGACAGGGACGACCGGGGAGCTGTTTTTT	CSVDRTGTTGELFF
TRBD1	TRBV2	TRBJ1-6	-	TGTGCCAGCAGGAGGGACAGGGCGAGTAATTCACCCCTCCACTTT	CASRRDRASNSPLHF
-	TRBV12-3/TRBV12-4	TRBJ1-6	few	TGTGCCAGCAGTAGAAAGGAGGCTTCACCCCTCCACTTT	CASSRKEASPLHF
TRBD1	TRBV27	TRBJ1-5	-	TGTGCCAGCAGGCGAACAGGGGAGAGCAATCAGCCCCAGCATTTT	CASRRTGESNQPQHF
TRBD1	TRBV10-3	TRBJ1-2	-	TGTGCCACGAGGACAGGGCCGTATGGCTACACCTTC	CATRTGPYGYTF
-	TRBV4-1	TRBJ1-5	-	TGCGCCAGCAGCCAAGGCCTCGTAGGCCCTAGCAATCAGCCCCAGCATTTT	CASSQGLVGPSNQPQHF
-	TRBV28	TRBJ1-2	-	TGTGCCAGCAGTTTCGAAGGGGCGCGTGGCTACACCTTC	CASSFEGARGYTF
-	TRBV7-2	TRBJ2-5	-	TGTGCCAGCAGCTTAAGGATGCAAGAGACCCAGTACTTC	CASSLRMQETQYF
-	TRBV11-2	TRBJ1-3	once	TGTGCCAGCAGCCCGCTATTACGTGGAAACACCATATATTTT	CASSPLLRGNTIYF
-	TRBV7-8	TRBJ1-3	-	TGTGCCAGCAGCCCCGTCGGACGAAGCGGAAACACCATATATTTT	CASSPVGRSGNTIYF
-	TRBV7-2	TRBJ1-2	few	TGTGCCAGCAGCGTCCAGGGTGTCTATGGCTACACCTTC	CASSVQGVYGYTF
TRBD1	TRBV19	TRBJ1-1	-	TGTGCCAGTAGTATGGGCAGGGGGAGTTGGAACACTGAAGCTTTCTTT	CASSMGRGSWNTEAFF
TRBD2	TRBV5-1	TRBJ2-5	-	TGCGCCAGCAGCCTGGCCGCTGCGGGGGGGCAGGGGGACCAGTACTTC	CASSLAAAGGQGDQYF
-	TRBV15	TRBJ2-1	-	TGTGCCACCCTTCCCCGACGGGACACCTACAATGAGCAGTTCTTC	CATLPRRDTYNEQFF
TRBD1	TRBV28	TRBJ1-5	few	TGTGCCAGCAGTCCTCGTTTAGGGGGCCATCAGCCCCAGCATTTT	CASSPRLGGHQPQHF
-	TRBV6-6	TRBJ2-5	-	TGTGCCAGCAGTTTAAGACCCGGGGGCGAGACCCAGTACTTC	CASSLRPGGETQYF
-	TRBV2	TRBJ1-4	-	TGTGCCAGCAGACCCTTGAGAACCGCTAATGAAAAACTGTTTTTT	CASRPLRTANEKLFF
-	TRBV29-1	TRBJ2-1	-	TGCAGCGTTTTGGAACTTTGGAGCATCAATGAGCAGTTCTTC	CSVLELWSINEQFF
-	TRBV7-9	TRBJ2-7	-	TGTGCCAGCAGCTTCGGACAGCCGGCTTACGAGCAGTACTTC	CASSFGQPAYEQYF
-	TRBV19	TRBJ2-5	-	TGTGCCAGTAGTATAGGTCTAGCCAACCAAGAGACCCAGTACTTC	CASSIGLANQETQYF
-	TRBV12-3/TRBV12-4	TRBJ1-4	-	TGTGCCAGCAGTTTTTGGGGGGGTGAAAAACTGTTTTTT	CASSFWGGEKLFF
TRBD2	TRBV19	TRBJ2-4	-	TGTGCCAGTAGTCGGGGGGACGTCAGAAACATTCAGTACTTC	CASSRGDVRNIQYF
TRBD1	TRBV7-2	TRBJ1-1	few	TGTGCCAGCAGCTTGACCACGACAGGGGGCAGAATGAACACTGAAGCTTTCTTT	CASSLTTTGGRMNTEAFF
-	TRBV5-6	TRBJ1-2	-	TGTGCCAGCAGCTTGGCCGAAGCTACCTTCTATGGCTACACCTTC	CASSLAEATFYGYTF
-	TRBV7-3	TRBJ2-1	-	TGTGCCAGCAGCTTAGGAGACGTCGGCCAGGAGCAGTTCTTC	CASSLGDVGQEQFF
-	TRBV20-1	TRBJ2-1	-	TGCAGTGCTAGTGCCCTCAATGAGCAGTTCTTC	CSASALNEQFF
TRBD1	TRBV28	TRBJ1-2	once	TGTGCCAGCAGTTCAGGACAGGGAGTGCATGGCTACACCTTC	CASSSGQGVHGYTF
TRBD1	TRBV19	TRBJ1-4	once	TGTGCCAGTAGTATGTCGCAGGGGGCGAGGAAACTGTTTTTT	CASSMSQGARKLFF
-	TRBV25-1	TRBJ1-6	-	TGTGCCAGCAGTGAAGGAGGGGTCGTCTATAATTCACCCCTCCACTTT	CASSEGGVVYNSPLHF
-	TRBV6-1	TRBJ2-3	-	TGTGCCAGCAGTGAACAGCAGGCCCTCACAGATACGCAGTATTTT	CASSEQQALTDTQYF
TRBD1	TRBV7-8	TRBJ1-2	-	TGTGCCAGCAGCCCCCGACGATGGGACAGTAAGAACTATGGCTACACCTTC	CASSPRRWDSKNYGYTF
-	TRBV19	TRBJ1-2	once	TGTGCCAGTAGTGCCCCGGGGGGCTGGGGCTATGGCTACACCTTC	CASSAPGGWGYGYTF
-	TRBV7-2	TRBJ1-1	-	TGTGCCAGCAGCTTAGGGTCGAGGTTGAACACTGAAGCTTTCTTT	CASSLGSRLNTEAFF
TRBD2	TRBV5-6	TRBJ2-4	-	TGTGCCAGCAGCTTGCCAGCGGGGGGGCCTTCAGCCAAAAACATTCAGTACTTC	CASSLPAGGPSAKNIQYF